A single sample is the source of the 4 T cell receptor beta chains below, sequenced in a study of CD8 T cells in ankylosing spondylitis. TCRdb ran MiXCR on the 5' RACE reads and lists one entry per CDR3 protein. The sample has about 150,000 distinct CDR3 sequences, about 32% seen once. Input material: synovial fluid, either unsorted or a sorted T cell fraction (not recorded which). Receptors were obtained from a male donor with ankylosing spondylitis.

This clonotype came up a few times. V and J are TRBV12-3 or TRBV12-4 and TRBJ1-3; D is undetermined. The V gene lost 6 bases and the J gene lost 0 bases, with 9 bases spanning the gap. The CDR3 is made up of 14 amino acids. CDR3 bases: TGTGCCAGCAGATCACAGAACTCTGGAAACACCATATATTTT. It is translated as CASRSQNSGNTIYF.

The J gene is TRBJ2-2, the V gene TRBV5-5; D ambiguous. Germline CDR1 and CDR2: SGHKS and YYEKEE (reference sequence). V shed 4 bases and J shed 6 bases, with 13 bases lying between them. The CDR3 spans 14 residues. CDR3 in DNA: TGTGCCAGCAGCCCCGGGCTACTCCCCGGGGAGCTGTTTTTT. Amino acid sequence: CASSPGLLPGELFF.

The J gene is TRBJ1-1, the V gene TRBV30; 11 nucleotides agree with TRBD1. The V and J ends lost 3 bases and 3 bases, in that order; junction bases with no gene match: 3. The CDR3 has 14 amino acids. Germline CDR1 reads GTSNPN; CDR2 reads SVGIG (reference sequence). The chain's CDR3 is CAWSGGQGDTEAFF. DNA of the CDR3: TGTGCCTGGAGCGGGGGACAGGGGGACACTGAAGCTTTCTTT. The full variable domain, in which reference TRBV30 and TRBJ1-1 provide the parts outside the CDR3, is SQTIHQWPATLVQPVGSPLSLECTVEGTSNPNLYWYRQAAGRGLQLLFYSVGIGQISSEVPQNLSASRPQDRQFILSSKKLLLSDSGFYLCAWSGGQGDTEAFFGQGTRLTVV.

The J gene is TRBJ2-3, the V gene TRBV6-2 or TRBV6-3; the match to TRBD2 covers 7 bases. Germline V gene lookup returns CDR1 MNHEY and CDR2 SVGEGT. After removal of 6 bases from V and 3 bases from J, the junction contained 9 bases not matched to a gene. The CDR3 totals 15 residues. CDR3 coding DNA: TGTGCCAGCAGGTGGCTAGCGGATGCGACAGATACGCAGTATTTT. It translates to CASRWLADATDTQYF.